Given below is one TCR beta chain in context. The data belong to a study of T cell changes during pregnancy in multiple sclerosis. Method: immunoSEQ multiplex PCR; TCRdb's copy keeps in-frame clones and lacks some. Among around 39,000 clones listed, almost 95% were seen once. V lost 5 bases and J lost 6, with 13 bases in between. This CDR3 region has 13 residues. The germline V gene has CDR1 SGHRS and CDR2 YFSETQ. The receptor's source is a female donor in good health, enrolled as a control in a pregnancy study. The sequencing used CD4+ T cells from peripheral blood mononuclear cells, collected in the third trimester of pregnancy. The chain recombines TRBV5-1 with TRBJ2-3; tentative D call: TRBD2 (5 bases). The DNA of the CDR3 is TGCGCCAGCAGAGTTACGGGGTCGGATACGCAGTATTTT. Translating gives CASRVTGSDTQYF.